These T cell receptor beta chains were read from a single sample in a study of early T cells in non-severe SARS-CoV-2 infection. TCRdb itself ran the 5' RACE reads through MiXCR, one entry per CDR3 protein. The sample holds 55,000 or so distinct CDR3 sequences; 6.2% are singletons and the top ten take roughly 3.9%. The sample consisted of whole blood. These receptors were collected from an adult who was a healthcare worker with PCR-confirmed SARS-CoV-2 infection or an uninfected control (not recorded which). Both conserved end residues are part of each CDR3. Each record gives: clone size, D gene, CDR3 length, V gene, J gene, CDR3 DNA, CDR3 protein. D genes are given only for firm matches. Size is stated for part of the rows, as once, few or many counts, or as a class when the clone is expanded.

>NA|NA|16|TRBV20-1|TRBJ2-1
TGCAGTGCTAGAGAAGGAAAGGGACCCTTCTACAATGAGCAGTTCTTC
CSAREGKGPFYNEQFF
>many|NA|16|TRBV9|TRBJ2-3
TGTGCCAGCAGCCCTGGACAGCAGGGCAGCACAGATACGCAGTATTTT
CASSPGQQGSTDTQYF
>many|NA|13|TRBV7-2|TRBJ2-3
TGTGCCAGCAGCTTTTTAGGGGCGGATACGCAGTATTTT
CASSFLGADTQYF
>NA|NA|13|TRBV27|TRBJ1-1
TGTGCCAGCAGTTTAAGGGAGAACACTGAAGCTTTCTTT
CASSLRENTEAFF
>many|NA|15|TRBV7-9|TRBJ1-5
TGTGCCAGCAGCTGGGGGGGAAGCCGCAATCAGCCCCAGCATTTT
CASSWGGSRNQPQHF
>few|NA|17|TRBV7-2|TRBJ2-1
TGTGCCAGCAGCTTAGTAGTCCGGGGCAGGGGATTCGGTGAGCAGTTCTTC
CASSLVVRGRGFGEQFF
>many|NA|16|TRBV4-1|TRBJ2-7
TGCGCCAGCAGCCAGCTCTCCGGGGGAAGCTCCTACGAGCAGTACTTC
CASSQLSGGSSYEQYF
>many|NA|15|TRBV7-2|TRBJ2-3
TGTGCCAGCAGCTTAGCGGTAGCGTTGGTAGATACGCAGTATTTT
CASSLAVALVDTQYF
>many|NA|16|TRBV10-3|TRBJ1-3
TGTGCCATCAGTGAGTCCGAGTTGAGTTCTGGAAACACCATATATTTT
CAISESELSSGNTIYF
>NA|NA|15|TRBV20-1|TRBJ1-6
TGCAGTGCTCTCCAGGGTTCGCGGACAAATTCACCCCTCCACTTT
CSALQGSRTNSPLHF
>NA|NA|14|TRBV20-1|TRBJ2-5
TGCAGTGCTAGAGATCCATCCGGTCAAGAGACCCAGTACTTC
CSARDPSGQETQYF
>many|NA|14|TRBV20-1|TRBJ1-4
TGCAGTGCTAGAGATCGGGACGGAGCTGAAAAACTGTTTTTT
CSARDRDGAEKLFF
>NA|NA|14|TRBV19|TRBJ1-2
TGTGCCAGTATGAAGGGGCGCTTACCCTATGGCTACACCTTC
CASMKGRLPYGYTF
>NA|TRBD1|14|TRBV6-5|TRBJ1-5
TGTGCCAGCAGTTACGGGACAGGGAATCAGCCCCAGCATTTT
CASSYGTGNQPQHF
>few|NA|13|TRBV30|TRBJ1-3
TGTGCCTGGAGCAGGGAGTCTGGAAACACCATATATTTT
CAWSRESGNTIYF
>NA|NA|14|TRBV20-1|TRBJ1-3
TGCAGTGCTAGAAACAGGGCAAGAGGAAACACCATATATTTT
CSARNRARGNTIYF
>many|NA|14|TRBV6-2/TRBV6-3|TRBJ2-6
TGTGCCAGCAGTACCCTCTCTGGGGCCAACGTCCTGACTTTC
CASSTLSGANVLTF
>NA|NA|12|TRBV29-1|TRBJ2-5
TGCAGCGTTCAGGGCCCCGGGGAGACCCAGTACTTC
CSVQGPGETQYF
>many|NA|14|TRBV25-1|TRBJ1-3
TGTGCCAGCAGGGGGGTGATTACTGGAAACACCATATATTTT
CASRGVITGNTIYF
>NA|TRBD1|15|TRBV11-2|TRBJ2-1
TGTGCCAGCAGGAGGAGCGGGGACAGGGTAAATGAGCAGTTCTTC
CASRRSGDRVNEQFF
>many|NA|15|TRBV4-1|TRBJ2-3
TGCGCCAGCAGCCAAGAGGACAGATTCACAGATACGCAGTATTTT
CASSQEDRFTDTQYF
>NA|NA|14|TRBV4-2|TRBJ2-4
TGTGCCAGCAGCCAAGTTCATAACGAATACATTCAGTACTTC
CASSQVHNEYIQYF
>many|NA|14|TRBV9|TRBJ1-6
TGTGCCAGCAGCCGCGGGCAACCTAATTCACCCCTCCACTTT
CASSRGQPNSPLHF
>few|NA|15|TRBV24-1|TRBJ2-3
TGTGCCACCTCTTCCGCAGGGGACGTTACAGATACGCAGTATTTT
CATSSAGDVTDTQYF
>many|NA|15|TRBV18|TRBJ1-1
TGTGCCAGCTCACTCTTCGTCTCAAGTCCCACTGAAGCTTTCTTT
CASSLFVSSPTEAFF
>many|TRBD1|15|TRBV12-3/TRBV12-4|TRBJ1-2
TGTGCCAGCGCTCGATTGGGACAGGGAGACTATGGCTACACCTTC
CASARLGQGDYGYTF
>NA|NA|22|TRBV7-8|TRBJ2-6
TGTGCCAGCAGCTTAGCGGATTTTGATCGGGCCAGGGGCCTCCCTGGGGCCAACGTCCTGACTTTC
CASSLADFDRARGLPGANVLTF
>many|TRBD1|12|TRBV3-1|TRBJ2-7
TGTGCCAGCAGCCAGACGACAGGGAAGCAGTACTTC
CASSQTTGKQYF
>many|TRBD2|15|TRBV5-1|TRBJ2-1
TGCGCCAGCAGCTCCCGACTAGCGGGGCTGAATGAGCAGTTCTTC
CASSSRLAGLNEQFF
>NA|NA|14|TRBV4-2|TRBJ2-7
TGTGCCAGCAGCCAAGCCAGGGTATACTACGAGCAGTACTTC
CASSQARVYYEQYF
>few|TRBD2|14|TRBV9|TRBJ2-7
TGTGCCAGCAGCGTAGAGGGACTAGCGGACGAGCAGTACTTC
CASSVEGLADEQYF
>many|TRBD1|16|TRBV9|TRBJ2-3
TGTGCCAGCAGCGCAAGACAGGGTCAAAGCACAGATACGCAGTATTTT
CASSARQGQSTDTQYF
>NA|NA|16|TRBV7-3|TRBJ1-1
TGTGCCAGCAGCTTAGGCTTCGCGGGGGCGAACACTGAAGCTTTCTTT
CASSLGFAGANTEAFF
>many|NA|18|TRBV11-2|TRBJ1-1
TGTGCCAGCAGCTTACCCCCGGGACGGACCTGGGGGTTCACTGAAGCTTTCTTT
CASSLPPGRTWGFTEAFF
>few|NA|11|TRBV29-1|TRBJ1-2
TGCAGCGTTGAATCTTCTTATGGCTACACCTTC
CSVESSYGYTF
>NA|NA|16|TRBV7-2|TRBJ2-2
TGTGCCAGCAGCTTAGACGGAACCACGAACACCGGGGAGCTGTTTTTT
CASSLDGTTNTGELFF
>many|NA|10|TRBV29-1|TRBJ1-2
TGCAGCGTTTGGGAGGCTGGCTACACCTTC
CSVWEAGYTF
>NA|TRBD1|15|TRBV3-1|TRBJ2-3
TGTGCCAGCAGTCAGAGGGGGACAGACTCAGATACGCAGTATTTT
CASSQRGTDSDTQYF
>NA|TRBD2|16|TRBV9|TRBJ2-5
TGTGCCAGCAGCTCCCAAGCGGGGGGGCTAGGAGAGACCCAGTACTTC
CASSSQAGGLGETQYF
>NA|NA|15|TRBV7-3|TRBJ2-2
TGTGCCAGCAGCTTCGGGGGGCAAAACACCGGGGAGCTGTTTTTT
CASSFGGQNTGELFF
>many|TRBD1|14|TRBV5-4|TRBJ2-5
TGTGCCAGCAAAGGGACAGGGGTACAAGAGACCCAGTACTTC
CASKGTGVQETQYF
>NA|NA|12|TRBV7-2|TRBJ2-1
TGTGCCAGCAGCCTCGTCGGACCTCTTAAGTTCTTC
CASSLVGPLKFF